Sequencing of this T cell receptor (beta chain) was carried out in a study of cytomegalovirus exposure and HLA in healthy donors. Study observations and caveats: The authors later found most CMV-associated TCR beta chains appeared HLA-restricted.

The PCR employed 60 Vbeta primers together with 13 Jbeta primers. In the original workflow: Per a later analysis, the number of unique TCR beta chains was around 80 million, of which roughly 9.9 million were shared. Profiled with immunoSEQ multiplex PCR; TCRdb holds only in-frame clones, not every one. From that table come the V and J calls and clone size; the DNA was used to work out D and trimming. Of more than 95,000 clones listed, 78% are singletons. For this clone: What it binds is not known.

The clonotype originates from a woman in her thirties or forties in good health and CMV-seronegative. Sequencing was done on a sample of PBMCs.

For the CDR3, the DNA is TGTGCCACCGTAGAGACAGGGTTGGGCACTGAAGCTTTCTTT. This codes for CATVETGLGTEAFF. The genes are TRBV15 and TRBJ1-1; 7 nucleotides align to TRBD1. The CDR3 sequence is 14 residues long. From germline, CDR1 is LNHNV and CDR2 YYDKDF (reference sequence). V shed 8 bases and J 4 bases; nucleotides not matched to a gene: 10.